This T cell receptor (beta chain) was captured in a study of T cell responses to AZD1222 COVID-19 vaccine. Regarding this clone: Its cognate antigen is unknown.

The germline V and J ends were trimmed by 2 bases and 5 bases, with 7 bases remaining between them. Germline V CDR1 and CDR2: SGHVS, FQNEAQ. CDR3 length: 13 residues. Overall study results and limits: Clonal diversity was possibly underestimated, and the donors were mostly white British, with more females.

The repertoire was sequenced with immunoSEQ multiplex PCR; TCRdb's copy has only in-frame clones and lacks some. The repertoire consists of 150,000 to 200,000 clones, with around 94% occurring once and the leading ten covering approximately 0.6%. The chain joins TRBV7-8 to TRBJ2-1; D gene uncertain. This clonotype was obtained from an adult in good health. The sequences come from peripheral blood, collected on day 0 of AZD1222 vaccination. The CDR3, as DNA: TGTGCCAGCAGCTTAACAGTGAACAATGAGCAGTTCTTC. This encodes CASSLTVNNEQFF. The variable domain in full, completed from reference TRBV7-8 and TRBJ2-1, reads GAGVSQSPRYKVAKRGQDVALRCDPISGHVSLFWYQQALGQGPEFLTYFQNEAQLDKSGLPSDRFFAERPEGSVSTLKIQRTQQEDSAVYLCASSLTVNNEQFFGPGTRLTVL.